These 2 T cell receptor beta chains share one sample of origin, sequenced in a study of cytotoxic CD8 clonotypes in ibrutinib-treated CLL. Method: immunoSEQ multiplex PCR; TCRdb's copy keeps in-frame clones and lacks some. The table has about 50,000 clones, roughly 83% seen once. The specimen comprised PBMCs, sampled after 24 months of ibrutinib treatment. Source of these receptors: a human donor with chronic lymphocytic leukemia.

The rearrangement joins TRBV19 to TRBJ2-7; 7 bases match TRBD1. With V trimmed by 6 bases and J by 0 bases, 5 bases remained unmatched. The CDR3 has 14 amino acids. In germline, CDR1 is LNHDA, CDR2 SQIVND (reference sequence). CDR3 sequence reads: CASSPQGLSYEQYF. The CDR3 nucleotides read TGTGCCAGTAGCCCACAGGGGCTCTCCTACGAGCAGTACTTC. Together with reference TRBV19 and TRBJ2-7, the CDR3 gives the full variable domain: DGGITQSPKYLFRKEGQNVTLSCEQNLNHDAMYWYRQDPGQGLRLIYYSQIVNDFQKGDIAEGYSVSREKKESFPLTVTSAQKNPTAFYLCASSPQGLSYEQYFGPGTRLTVT.

The V gene is TRBV27, the J gene TRBJ2-3; 7 bases line up with TRBD2. Trimming took 0 bases from V and 10 from J; bases not matched to a gene: 1. Germline V gene lookup returns CDR1 MNHEY and CDR2 SMNVEV (reference sequence). This CDR3 contains 12 residues. Here the CDR3 DNA reads TGTGCCAGCAGTTTATCGGCGGGAGCGCAGTATTTT. Residues: CASSLSAGAQYF.